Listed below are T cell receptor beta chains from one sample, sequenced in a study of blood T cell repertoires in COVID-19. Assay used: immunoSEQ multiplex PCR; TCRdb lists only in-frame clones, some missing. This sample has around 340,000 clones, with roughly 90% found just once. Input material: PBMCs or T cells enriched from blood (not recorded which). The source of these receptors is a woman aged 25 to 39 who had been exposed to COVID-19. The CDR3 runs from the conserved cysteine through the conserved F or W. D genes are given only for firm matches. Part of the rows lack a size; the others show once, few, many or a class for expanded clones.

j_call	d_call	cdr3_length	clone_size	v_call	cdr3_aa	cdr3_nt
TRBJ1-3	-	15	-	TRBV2	CASGGINFSGNTIYF	TGTGCCAGCGGAGGGATCAACTTCTCTGGAAACACCATATATTTT
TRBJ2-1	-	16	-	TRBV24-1	CATSAATASSYNEQFF	TGTGCCACCAGTGCAGCGACAGCTAGCTCCTACAATGAGCAGTTCTTC
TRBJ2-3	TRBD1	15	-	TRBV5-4	CASSFRGFSEETQYF	TGTGCCAGCAGCTTCAGGGGGTTCTCGGAAGAGACGCAGTATTTT
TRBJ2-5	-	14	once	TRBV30	CAWTETGVSGTQYF	TGTGCCTGGACAGAAACGGGAGTCTCGGGGACCCAGTACTTC
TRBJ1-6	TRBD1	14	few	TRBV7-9	CASSFGQDRSPLHF	TGTGCCAGCAGCTTCGGACAGGACAGATCACCCCTCCACTTT
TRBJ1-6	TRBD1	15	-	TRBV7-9	CASSSTGGYNSPLHF	TGTGCCAGCAGCTCGACAGGGGGCTATAATTCACCCCTCCACTTT
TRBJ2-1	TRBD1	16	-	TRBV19	CASSIDGTGVGNEQFF	TGTGCCAGTAGTATAGATGGGACAGGGGTAGGCAATGAGCAGTTCTTC
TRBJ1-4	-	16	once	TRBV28	CASSLGPGGANEKLFF	TGTGCCAGCAGTTTAGGCCCGGGGGGTGCTAATGAAAAACTGTTTTTT
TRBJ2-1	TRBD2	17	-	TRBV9	CASSESSGMASYNEQFF	TGTGCCAGCAGCGAGAGTAGCGGGATGGCTTCCTACAATGAGCAGTTCTTC
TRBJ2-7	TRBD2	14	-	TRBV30	CAWSPGLAVGEQYF	TGTGCCTGGAGCCCGGGACTAGCGGTCGGCGAGCAGTACTTC
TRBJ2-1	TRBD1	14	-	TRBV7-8	CASGLGGLANEQFF	TGTGCCAGCGGGCTAGGGGGCCTGGCCAATGAGCAGTTCTTC
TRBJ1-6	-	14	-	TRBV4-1	CASSQELPDSQLHF	TGCGCCAGCAGCCAAGAGTTACCGGACAGTCAGCTCCACTTT
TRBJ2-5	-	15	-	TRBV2	CASKGTLLRQETQYF	TGTGCCAGCAAAGGGACTCTTCTTCGACAAGAGACCCAGTACTTC
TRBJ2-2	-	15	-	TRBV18	CASSPPRGNTGELFF	TGTGCCAGCTCACCACCGCGGGGGAACACCGGGGAGCTGTTTTTT
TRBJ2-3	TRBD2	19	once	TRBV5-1	CASSPGLAGGPLSTDTQYF	TGCGCCAGCAGCCCCGGACTAGCGGGAGGGCCCCTTAGCACAGATACGCAGTATTTT
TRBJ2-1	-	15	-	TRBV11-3	CASSLDNGIYNEQFF	TGTGCCAGCAGCTTAGACAACGGTATCTACAATGAGCAGTTCTTC
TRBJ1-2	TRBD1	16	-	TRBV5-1	CASSFTHPGTGAGYTF	TGCGCCAGCAGCTTCACGCACCCCGGGACAGGGGCCGGCTACACCTTC
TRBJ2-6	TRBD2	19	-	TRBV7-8	CASSLAGGGLPSGANVLTF	TGTGCCAGCAGCTTAGCTGGGGGGGGACTCCCCTCTGGGGCCAACGTCCTGACTTTC
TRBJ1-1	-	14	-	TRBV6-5	CASSYLGARTEAFF	TGTGCCAGCAGTTACCTGGGGGCTCGGACTGAAGCTTTCTTT
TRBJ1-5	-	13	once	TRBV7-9	CASSSEGNQPQHF	TGTGCCAGCAGCTCCGAGGGCAATCAGCCCCAGCATTTT
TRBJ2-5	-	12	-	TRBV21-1	CASPGDQETQYF	TGTGCCAGCCCGGGGGATCAAGAGACCCAGTACTTC
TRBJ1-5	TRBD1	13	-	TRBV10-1	CASSTGNGQPQHF	TGCGCCAGCTCGACAGGGAATGGTCAGCCCCAGCATTTT
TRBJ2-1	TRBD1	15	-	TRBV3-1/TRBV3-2	CASSQELGQYNEQFF	TGTGCCAGCAGCCAAGAACTGGGACAGTACAATGAGCAGTTCTTC
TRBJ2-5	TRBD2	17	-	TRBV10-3	CAISESVAGGPRETQYF	TGTGCCATCAGTGAGTCGGTAGCGGGAGGGCCCAGGGAGACCCAGTACTTC
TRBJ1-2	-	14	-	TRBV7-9	CASSLTAGNYGYTF	TGTGCCAGCAGCTTAACCGCAGGCAACTATGGCTACACCTTC
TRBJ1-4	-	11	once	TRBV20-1	CSNQVNEKLFF	TGCAGCAACCAGGTGAATGAAAAACTGTTTTTT
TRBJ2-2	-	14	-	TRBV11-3	CASSLELFTGELFF	TGTGCCAGCAGCTTAGAGTTATTCACCGGGGAGCTGTTTTTT
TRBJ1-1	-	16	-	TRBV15	CATSRGGQGMNTEAFF	TGTGCCACCAGCAGAGGGGGGCAGGGGATGAACACTGAAGCTTTCTTT
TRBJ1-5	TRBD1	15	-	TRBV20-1	CSASATGGSNQPQHF	TGCAGTGCTAGTGCGACAGGGGGCAGCAATCAGCCCCAGCATTTT
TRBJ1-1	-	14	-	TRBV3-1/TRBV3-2	CASSQRGENTEAFF	TGTGCCAGCAGCCAACGCGGGGAAAACACTGAAGCTTTCTTT
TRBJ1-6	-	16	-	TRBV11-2	CASSPLLRSRNSPLHF	TGTGCCAGCAGCCCTCTGCTCCGAAGTCGGAATTCACCCCTCCACTTT
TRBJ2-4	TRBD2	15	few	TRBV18	CASSPFGGAKNIQYF	TGTGCCAGCTCACCGTTCGGGGGGGCCAAAAACATTCAGTACTTC
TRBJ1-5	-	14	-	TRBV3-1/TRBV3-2	CASSGTEVGQPQHF	TGTGCCAGCAGCGGTACGGAGGTCGGACAGCCCCAGCATTTT
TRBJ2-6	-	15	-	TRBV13	CASSLRGLGANVLTF	TGTGCCAGCAGCTTACGTGGCCTGGGGGCCAACGTCCTGACTTTC
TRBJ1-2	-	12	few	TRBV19	CASRPTEGGYTF	TGTGCCAGCCGACCGACAGAAGGTGGCTACACCTTC
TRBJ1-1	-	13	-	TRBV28	CASSRFQPLRAFF	TGTGCCAGCAGCAGGTTCCAACCCCTTAGAGCTTTCTTT
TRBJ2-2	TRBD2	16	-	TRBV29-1	CSVVGTSGRGAGELFF	TGCAGCGTTGTTGGGACTAGCGGGAGAGGTGCCGGGGAGCTGTTTTTT
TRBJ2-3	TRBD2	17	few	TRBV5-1	CASSPGTSGSGRDTQYF	TGCGCCAGCAGCCCCGGGACTAGCGGGAGCGGGCGGGATACGCAGTATTTT
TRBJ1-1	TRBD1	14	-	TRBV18	CASSMDRGSIEAFF	TGTGCCAGCTCAATGGACAGGGGTTCAATTGAAGCTTTCTTT